This T cell receptor beta chain was observed in a study of blood T cells in healthy people across ages. V was cut by 8 bases and J by 5 bases, with 17 bases left in between. This CDR3 contains 14 residues. Using a J-beta primer mix together with a sample-barcoded 5' primer, a second PCR was run for roughly 7 to 11 cycles. TCRdb passed the 5' RACE reads through MiXCR, listing each CDR3 protein once. The sample lists some 710,000 distinct CDR3 sequences, around half seen once, with roughly 18% in the top ten. This receptor was identified in an elderly man in good health. Material for sequencing was blood. V gene TRBV12-3 or TRBV12-4 combines with J gene TRBJ2-3; D gene uncertain. The CDR3 protein is CASLQDGSKDTQYF. The CDR3 DNA is TGTGCCAGCCTCCAGGACGGATCGAAAGATACGCAGTATTTT.